Below are 6 T cell receptor beta chains sequenced from a single sample in a study of tumor and adjacent non-tumor tissue in lung cancer. This sample's RNA came from whole unsorted tissue. The normal lung tissue was taken more than 3 cm from the tumor edge. A modified ARM-PCR protocol with three rounds of nested PCR amplified TCRbeta. TCRdb re-analysed the multiplex PCR reads in MiXCR, keeping a single row per CDR3 protein. Of some 80,000 distinct CDR3 sequences in the sample, 65% to 85% were seen once. Material for sequencing was distant non-tumor lung tissue. The receptors were gathered from a man aged 55 to 70 with non-small cell lung cancer.

Note on this clonotype: One base away lies a much larger clone, so this may be a sequencing read error. The rearrangement links TRBV5-1 to TRBJ1-5; no reliable D call. The CDR3 contains 11 residues. V was clipped by 2 bases and J by 6 bases, with 3 bases between them. The V gene's germline CDR1 is SGHRS and CDR2 YFSETQ. CDR3 amino acids: CASSFCQPQHF. CDR3 in DNA: TGCGCCAGCAGCTTCTGTCAGCCCCAGCATTTT.

This clonotype was observed at least ten times. The V and J genes are TRBV6-5 and TRBJ2-7; TRBD1 might be the D (5 bases). Trimming removed 6 bases from V and 1 base from J, with 19 bases in between. This CDR3 region has 16 residues. Germline loops: CDR1 MNHEY, CDR2 SVGAGI. The CDR3 DNA reads as TGTGCCAGCAGCCTGGCCGCCTCAGGGTCATCCTACGAGCAGTACTTC. It specifies CASSLAASGSSYEQYF.

Details on this clonotype: An end of the junction does not agree with germline; a read error may underlie this. The rearrangement uses TRBV12-3 or TRBV12-4 and TRBJ2-5; a possible D gene is TRBD2 (7 bases). The length of the CDR3 is 14 residues. In DNA form, the CDR3 reads TGTGTCAGCGGCCAAGGGGGGGGCAGTGAGATCCAGAACTTC. This gives the protein CVSGQGGGSEIQNF.

The chain employs TRBV20-1 and TRBJ1-1; unclear D gene. CDR1 and CDR2 from the germline V gene are DFQATT and SNEGSKA (reference sequence). This CDR3 has 13 residues. DNA for the CDR3: TGCAATGTTAGATCAAGTCAGAGGACTGAAGCTTTCTTT. It encodes CNVRSSQRTEAFF.

On this clonotype: Sequence at one end of the junction differs from germline and may be a read error. The V and J genes are TRBV20-1 and TRBJ1-2; D perhaps matches TRBD1 (5 bases). Germline V gene sequence: CDR1 DFQATT, CDR2 SNEGSKA (reference sequence). There are 13 residues in the CDR3. The CDR3 nucleotides read TGCAGTGCTGCACCAGGGACTACTCATGGCTATACCTTC. As protein: CSAAPGTTHGYTF.

V and J are TRBV6-1 and TRBJ2-1; D gene uncertain. Trimming stripped 1 base from V and 0 bases from J, with 7 bases between. CDR1 and CDR2 from the germline V gene are MNHNS and SASEGT. This CDR3 is 15 amino acids long. CDR3 sequence (DNA): TGTGCCAGCAGTGAAGGGTGGTCCTCCTACAATGAGCAGTTCTTC. This sequence encodes CASSEGWSSYNEQFF.